This T cell receptor (beta chain) was observed in a study of CD8 T cells in ankylosing spondylitis. The TCR beta libraries were generated through quantitative 5'-RACE incorporating molecular barcodes. TCRdb re-called the 5' RACE reads through MiXCR, storing one row per CDR3 protein. The data hold about 840,000 distinct CDR3 sequences, with about 12% observed a single time. Germline-derived CDR1 and CDR2 are LNHNV and YYDKDF (reference sequence). V was pared by 2 bases and J by 5 bases, with 6 bases between. The CDR3 spans 12 residues. This clonotype has only a few counts. Its target is not known. General study results and limits: In synovial fluid and blood from reactive arthritis, some motif variants were previously reported. Peripheral blood samples showed relatively rare disease-linked clones, and these clones were CD8+. Clones linked to disease were reported to show significant enrichment in matched ankylosing spondylitis synovial fluid. A motif of roughly 8 highly homologous TCR beta variants was seen as apparently characteristic of ankylosing spondylitis blood.

This TCR derives from a male donor with ankylosing spondylitis. This rearrangement joins TRBV15 to TRBJ2-5, with no clear D. The material sequenced was blood, either unsorted or a sorted T cell fraction (not recorded which). The CDR3, as DNA: TGTGCCACCAGCAGACCGGCGGAGACCCAGTACTTC. Residues: CATSRPAETQYF. Supplemented by reference TRBV15 and TRBJ2-5, the full variable domain reads DAMVIQNPRYQVTQFGKPVTLSCSQTLNHNVMYWYQQKSSQAPKLLFHYYDKDFNNEADTPDNFQSRRPNTSFCFLDIRSPGLGDTAMYLCATSRPAETQYFGPGTRLLVL.